The 25 T cell receptor beta chains listed next were all sequenced from one sample in a study of blood T cell repertoires in COVID-19. Sequencing was performed with immunoSEQ multiplex PCR; in TCRdb, only in-frame clones are kept and a portion is missing. Of about 350,000 clones in the sample, roughly 86% were seen once. Sequenced: peripheral blood. Source of these receptors: a woman in her 70s with COVID-19, enrolled during active disease.

The chain combines TRBV5-1 with TRBJ2-2; D remains unclear. Germline values: CDR1 SGHRS, CDR2 YFSETQ. This CDR3 is 15 amino acids long. With 1 base removed from V and 1 base from J, the gap between germline ends came to 8 bases. The CDR3 here is CASSLSPGNTGELFF. In DNA form, the CDR3 reads TGCGCCAGCAGCTTGTCACCCGGGAACACCGGGGAGCTGTTTTTT.

The genes are TRBV27 and TRBJ2-7, with TRBD2 identical over 7 bases. The germline V gene has CDR1 MNHEY and CDR2 SMNVEV (reference sequence). V was pared by 3 bases and J by 5 bases, with 10 bases of the junction left unmatched. The CDR3 is made up of 15 amino acids. The CDR3 is CASSFLWGGGDEQYF. The CDR3 DNA reads as TGTGCCAGCAGTTTCCTCTGGGGGGGAGGGGACGAGCAGTACTTC.

This chain joins TRBV5-1 and TRBJ2-5, with 13 nucleotides matching TRBD2. This CDR3 has 16 amino acids. Trimming at V came to 10 bases and at J to 1 base, leaving 10 bases not matched to a gene. The germline gives CDR1 SGHRS, CDR2 YFSETQ. CDR3 region: CAGASGLAGSQETQYF. The CDR3 DNA sequence: TGCGCCGGGGCCTCGGGACTAGCGGGGAGCCAAGAGACCCAGTACTTC.

The chain combines TRBV27 with TRBJ1-4, with 12 bases identical to TRBD1. CDR1 MNHEY and CDR2 SMNVEV come from the germline V gene (reference sequence). The CDR3 length is 18 residues. J was trimmed by 11 bases and V by 2 bases; bases with no gene match: 15. The CDR3 is CASSLLGTGGQPAGKLFF. CDR3 DNA: TGTGCCAGCAGTTTACTAGGGACAGGGGGCCAACCTGCGGGGAAACTGTTTTTT.

This clone has just one count. V gene TRBV2 combines with J gene TRBJ1-3; D is possibly TRBD1 (5 bases). V was pared by 7 bases and J by 11 bases, with 18 bases between. The germline V gene encodes CDR1 SNHLY and CDR2 FYNNEI. The CDR3 runs 13 residues. The CDR3 region is CASNSGGLWSIYF. The DNA of the CDR3 is TGTGCCAGCAACTCGGGGGGTCTTTGGTCCATATATTTT.

V usage is TRBV29-1 and J usage is TRBJ1-1; 9 nucleotides agree with TRBD1. The V segment lost 4 bases and the J segment 4 bases; nucleotides outside the gene matches: 10. CDR1 SQVTM and CDR2 ANQGSEA come from the germline V gene. The CDR3 has 15 residues. The CDR3, as DNA: TGCAGCGTTGGAGGGACAGGGAGAGATAGCACTGAAGCTTTCTTT. Translated, it gives CSVGGTGRDSTEAFF.

The V call is TRBV25-1, the J call TRBJ1-2; D is undetermined. The CDR3 has 12 residues. Germline V gene sequence: CDR1 MGHDK, CDR2 SYGVNS. The V end was cut by 4 bases, the J end by 5 bases, with 8 bases between. The CDR3 region has the DNA TGTGCCAGCAGTGGGTCAGTGTATGGCTACACCTTC. Its protein is CASSGSVYGYTF.

The chain couples TRBV7-9 to TRBJ1-3; D is undetermined. Trimming removed 4 bases from V and 9 bases from J, with 10 bases in between. CDR1 and CDR2 from the germline V gene are SEHNR and FQNEAQ (reference sequence). The CDR3 sequence is 12 residues long. For the CDR3, the DNA is TGTGCCAGCAGCTCAACAGAGGGCACCATATATTTT. Translation gives CASSSTEGTIYF.

The chain employs TRBV21-1 and TRBJ2-7; the table's D call, TRBD2, was not checked against the DNA. TRBV21-1 is noted as a pseudogene. The CDR3 has 13 residues. CDR3 residues: CARKQFGGHEQYF. CDR3 in DNA: TGTGCCAGAAAACAGTTCGGGGGTCACGAGCAGTACTTC.

The chain carries TRBV7-8 and TRBJ2-1; 10 bases are shared with TRBD1. Trimming took 4 bases from V and 4 from J; bases not matched to a gene: 10. Germline V gene data show CDR1 as SGHVS and CDR2 as FQNEAQ. The CDR3 is made up of 17 amino acids. The CDR3 is CASSYDRGLQKYNEQFF. CDR3 nucleotide sequence: TGTGCCAGCAGCTACGACAGGGGGCTTCAAAAATACAATGAGCAGTTCTTC.

The chain recombines TRBV14 with TRBJ2-3; 8 nucleotides match TRBD2. This CDR3 is built from 19 residues. The V gene's germline CDR1 is SGHDN and CDR2 FVKESK. Trimming cost V 3 bases and J 4 bases; bases outside gene matches: 18. CDR3 loop: CASSQSGGAIRLVADTQYF. CDR3 sequence (DNA): TGTGCCAGCAGCCAGTCGGGGGGGGCCATCCGTCTCGTCGCAGATACGCAGTATTTT.

This rearrangement joins TRBV10-2 to TRBJ1-1; D is ambiguous. Germline V lookup: CDR1 WSHSY, CDR2 SAAADI. CDR3 length: 13 residues. V lost 6 bases and J 4 bases, leaving 12 bases between the germline ends. The chain's CDR3 is CASRGGGFTEAFF. Here the CDR3 DNA reads TGCGCCAGCAGGGGAGGCGGGTTCACTGAAGCTTTCTTT.

The chain employs TRBV27 and TRBJ1-2; TRBD1 matches at 8 bases. CDR1 is MNHEY and CDR2 is SMNVEV in the germline V gene (reference sequence). The CDR3 contains 16 residues. V gave up 0 bases and J gave up 6 bases; unmatched junction bases: 9. CDR3 sequence reads: CASSLSGSQGVHGYTF. CDR3 sequence (DNA): TGTGCCAGCAGTTTATCAGGATCACAGGGGGTTCATGGCTACACCTTC.

The chain links TRBV6-5 to TRBJ2-3; 7 bases are a match to TRBD2. The CDR3 extends over 15 amino acids. V was pared by 0 bases and J by 6 bases, with 6 bases of the junction left unmatched. The germline CDR1 and CDR2 sequences are MNHEY and SVGAGI. This CDR3 is CASSYSAGRGDTQYF. DNA of the CDR3: TGTGCCAGCAGTTACTCCGCAGGGAGGGGTGATACGCAGTATTTT.

This rearrangement joins TRBV6-5 to TRBJ1-1; no clear D. The CDR3 loop spans 13 amino acids. The germline gives CDR1 MNHEY, CDR2 SVGAGI. V gave up 7 bases and J gave up 0 bases, with 9 bases separating them. The CDR3 nucleotides read TGTGCCAGCACCTCCCTTATGAACACTGAAGCTTTCTTT. It codes for CASTSLMNTEAFF.

The chain links TRBV27 to TRBJ2-1; TRBD1 matches at 10 bases. V dropped 5 bases and J dropped 0; count of bases not matched to a gene: 4. The germline V gene has CDR1 MNHEY and CDR2 SMNVEV (reference sequence). The CDR3 has 16 residues. The CDR3 loop reads CASSNWDRGSYNEQFF. As DNA, the CDR3 is TGTGCCAGCAGTAACTGGGACAGGGGCTCCTACAATGAGCAGTTCTTC.

The chain combines TRBV6-4 with TRBJ2-2; 9 bases are a match to TRBD1. This CDR3 region has 14 residues. V dropped 8 bases and J dropped 5; count of bases not matched to a gene: 6. Germline V CDR1 and CDR2: MRHNA, SNTAGT. The CDR3 here is CASQGQGGTGELFF. The CDR3 DNA reads TGTGCCAGCCAGGGACAGGGCGGAACCGGGGAGCTGTTTTTT.

CDR3 sequence reads: CAISVLDYGKSNEQFF. In DNA form, the CDR3 reads TGTGCCATCAGTGTTCTTGACTACGGTAAATCAAATGAGCAGTTCTTC. The chain combines TRBV10-3 with TRBJ2-1; a possible D gene is TRBD2 (5 bases). V lost 4 bases to trimming and J lost 7 bases, with 20 bases between them. CDR3 size: 16 residues. Germline V CDR1 and CDR2: ENHRY, SYGVKD.

The chain uses TRBV28 and TRBJ2-2; TRBD2 might be the D (5 bases). This CDR3 is built from 15 residues. The V end was cut by 6 bases, the J end by 2 bases, with 13 bases between. CDR1 is MDHEN and CDR2 is SYDVKM in the germline V gene. The CDR3 here is CASSLGGANTGELFF. CDR3 nucleotide sequence: TGTGCCAGCAGCTTAGGAGGAGCTAACACCGGGGAGCTGTTTTTT.

In this sample, this clone turned up once. The chain uses TRBV20-1 and TRBJ1-2; no clear D gene. Germline V gives CDR1 DFQATT, CDR2 SNEGSKA (reference sequence). V shed 3 bases and J shed 3 bases, with 5 bases lying between them. CDR3 size: 11 residues. DNA for the CDR3: TGCAGTGCTAGTATAGACTATGGCTACACCTTC. Translated, it gives CSASIDYGYTF.

This rearrangement joins TRBV10-2 to TRBJ1-6; maybe TRBD1 (5 bases). This CDR3 comprises 11 residues. The V end lost 2 bases, the J end lost 14 bases, and 7 bases lay between the germline ends. In germline, CDR1 is WSHSY, CDR2 SAAADI. The CDR3 DNA reads as TGCGCCAGCAGTGAGGGGGCTGCCCTCCACTTT. Translation: CASSEGAALHF.

The chain employs TRBV5-6 and TRBJ1-5, with 8 bases fitting TRBD1. The CDR3 is 15 residues long. The V gene end was trimmed by 1 base and the J gene end by 7 bases; junction bases not matched to a gene: 7. CDR1 is SGHDT, CDR2 YYEEEE, per germline. CDR3 DNA sequence: TGTGCCAGCAGCTTGAGGCAGGGGGCCGGGCAGCCCCAGCATTTT. Its protein is CASSLRQGAGQPQHF.

This chain's CDR3 is CASSEGRGYTEAFF. The CDR3 region has the DNA TGCGCCAGCAGTGAGGGCAGGGGATACACTGAAGCTTTCTTT. This chain joins TRBV10-2 and TRBJ1-1, with D possibly being TRBD1 (6 bases). The CDR3 is 14 residues long. Trimming stripped 2 bases from V and 3 bases from J, with 10 bases between. Germline V gene data show CDR1 as WSHSY and CDR2 as SAAADI.

This chain joins TRBV6-2 or TRBV6-3 and TRBJ2-1, with D perhaps matching TRBD2 (7 bases). Trimming shortened V by 5 bases and J by 9 bases, and 14 bases separated the two germline ends. Germline lookup yields CDR1 MNHEY and CDR2 SVGEGT. The CDR3 covers 13 residues. The CDR3 DNA sequence: TGTGCCAGCAGTGCCCGGGGGGCCTCTGAGCAGTTCTTC. It specifies CASSARGASEQFF.

A single count supports this clone. The chain joins TRBV6-6 to TRBJ2-1; tentative D call: TRBD2 (5 bases). Germline V lookup: CDR1 MNHNY, CDR2 SVGAGI (reference sequence). Trimming pared 4 bases from V and 11 bases from J, leaving 15 bases between. This CDR3 has 13 residues. The CDR3 sequence: CASSLRGEGKQFF. For the CDR3, the DNA is TGTGCCAGCAGTTTACGGGGAGAAGGAAAGCAGTTCTTC.